This T cell receptor beta chain was profiled in a study of CD8+ T cells in alopecia areata. Treatment described: oral pan-JAK inhibitor, 5-10 mg twice daily. On this clone itself: Its target is unknown. The same CDR3 is also encoded by other DNA sequences in this sample.

Germline loops: CDR1 GTSNPN, CDR2 SVGIG (reference sequence). Trimming cost V 3 bases and J 4 bases, with 11 bases left between them. This CDR3 has 13 amino acids. Study observations and caveats: It was lesional scalp, especially alopecia totalis/universalis, that showed higher clonality than normal scalp. Resident alphabeta T cells of normal skin are also sequenced in scalp samples. TCR sharing across patients was less clear than in mice, possibly HLA-related.

cDNA serving as the sequencing template came from extracted, reverse transcribed RNA. Libraries were prepared by immunoSEQ multiplex PCR; TCRdb keeps only in-frame clonotypes and omits some of them. The data hold around 200,000 clones, with 50% to 60% observed a single time. V usage is TRBV30 and J usage is TRBJ2-3; TRBD2 is a possible D gene (5 bases). This TCR was recovered from a human donor with alopecia areata. Sequencing was performed on CD4+ T cells sorted from blood, taken at week 4, from a patient treated with tofacitinib. For the CDR3, the DNA is TGTGCCTGGAGCCGGCGGGTAGCAGATACGCAGTATTTT. This codes for CAWSRRVADTQYF.